The clone carrying this T cell receptor beta chain was seen a single time. The sample is drawn from a study of cytomegalovirus exposure and HLA in healthy donors. The protocol was immunoSEQ multiplex PCR, while the TCRdb copy is restricted to in-frame clones and leaves out a portion. The sample carries fewer than 150,000 clones, around 86% recorded once. The trim removed 1 base at V and 9 bases at J, leaving 11 bases unmatched. There are 16 residues in the CDR3. CDR1 is SNHLY and CDR2 is FYNNEI in the germline V gene. The chain recombines TRBV2 with TRBJ2-1; 8 bases match TRBD1. Input material: PBMCs. The receptor comes from a man between 18 and 29 years old in good health and CMV-seronegative. CDR3 nucleotides: TGTGCCAGCAGTGAAGTGAGGACAGGGCCGTCGGGTGAGCAGTTCTTC. As protein: CASSEVRTGPSGEQFF.